Below, one T cell receptor (beta chain) is given with its context. Its antigen is not known. Trimming took 4 bases from V and 3 from J, leaving 9 bases between them. Germline V gives CDR1 SQVTM, CDR2 ANQGSEA. The CDR3 totals 12 residues. The data originate from a study of cytomegalovirus exposure and HLA in healthy donors. Points from the study as a whole: In an earlier analysis, in some 600 donors, most V segments appeared productive either ~87% or ~30% of the time. A later analysis found that most CMV-associated TCR beta chains appeared HLA-restricted.

The PCR had 60 Vbeta and 13 Jbeta primers. Sequencing was performed with immunoSEQ multiplex PCR; in TCRdb, only in-frame clones are kept and a portion is missing. The sample yields 160,000 or so clones, around 80% seen once. Each donor's status was that of a healthy bone marrow donor. The study sampled nominally healthy donors, though unrecorded immune exposures were likely. V gene TRBV29-1 combines with J gene TRBJ1-1, with a weak D call TRBD1 (5 bases). The source of this sequence is a woman in her 40s in good health and CMV-seropositive. The sample was PBMCs. CDR3 bases: TGCAGCGTTGGTTGGGGGGACACTGAAGCTTTCTTT. Amino acid sequence: CSVGWGDTEAFF.